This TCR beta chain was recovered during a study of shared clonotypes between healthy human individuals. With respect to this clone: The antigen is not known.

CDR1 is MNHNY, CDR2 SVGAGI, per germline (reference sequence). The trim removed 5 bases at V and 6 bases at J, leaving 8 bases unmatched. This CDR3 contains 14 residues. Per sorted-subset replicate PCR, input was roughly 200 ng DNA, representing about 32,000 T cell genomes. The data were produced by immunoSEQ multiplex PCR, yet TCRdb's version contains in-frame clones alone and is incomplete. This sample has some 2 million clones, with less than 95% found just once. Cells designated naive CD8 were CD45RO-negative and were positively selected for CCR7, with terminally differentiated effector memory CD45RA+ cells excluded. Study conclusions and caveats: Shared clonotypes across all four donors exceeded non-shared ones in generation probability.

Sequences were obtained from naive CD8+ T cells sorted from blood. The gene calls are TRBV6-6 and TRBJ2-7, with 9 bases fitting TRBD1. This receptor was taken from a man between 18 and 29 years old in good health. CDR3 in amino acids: CASSDWTGDGEQYF. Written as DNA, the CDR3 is TGTGCCAGCAGTGACTGGACAGGGGACGGCGAGCAGTACTTC.